This T cell receptor (beta chain) derives from a study of beta chain features in type 1 diabetes. This clone was picked up many times. What it binds is not known. Expressed TCRB transcripts were sequenced because the isolated RNA had all been reverse transcribed beforehand. TCRdb's copy holds only in-frame clones and misses some; the assay was immunoSEQ multiplex PCR. Of 300,000 to 400,000 clones listed, over 7% were seen once; the top ten hold roughly 0.99%. Study observations and caveats: Researchers report that Type 1 diabetes patients had moderately but significantly shorter TCRB CDR3s across all four CD4+ subsets.

This CDR3 contains 15 residues. In germline, CDR1 is LGHNA, CDR2 YSLEER. J was trimmed by 5 bases and V by 8 bases; bases with no gene match: 14. This TCR was recovered from a man between 25 and 39 years old with type 1 diabetes. Sequenced: central memory CD4+ T cells from blood. The V and J genes are TRBV4-3 and TRBJ2-5, with TRBD2 matching over 7 bases. The DNA for the CDR3 is TGCGCCAGCGTCGGTAGAGGAAGGCGGGAGGAGACCCAGTACTTC. It codes for CASVGRGRREETQYF.